The T cell receptor (beta chain) under discussion was sequenced for a study of cytomegalovirus exposure and HLA in healthy donors. Study-wide background: Unique TCRs numbering roughly 85 million, obtained from HLA-typed donors, made up an early data release. Study conclusions and caveats: Reportedly, diagnosis of cytomegalovirus status by the classifier showed high specificity and sensitivity. The study put about 180 TCR beta chains on its list as cytomegalovirus-associated.

13 Jbeta primers and 60 Vbeta primers were used for the PCR. In the original workflow: In a later analysis, the count reached some 75 million unique TCR beta chains, with roughly 12 million shared. Sequenced by immunoSEQ multiplex PCR; TCRdb stores in-frame clones only, minus some. For V, J and clone size, that table is used; D and trimming come from the DNA. The data show 100,000 to 150,000 clones, with around 72% seen just once and 3% to 4.5% held by the top ten. Of note for this clone: Its target is not known.

The germline V gene encodes CDR1 SGHNT and CDR2 YYREEE (reference sequence). The CDR3 covers 16 residues. The junction had 3 bases not matched to a gene; V was cut back by 0 bases and J by 5 bases. This sequence joins TRBV5-4 and TRBJ2-3; 13 bases match TRBD2. The origin of this receptor is a young man in good health and CMV-seronegative. Specimen: PBMCs. CDR3 sequence (DNA): TGTGCCAGCAGCTTGGAGACTAGCGGGGGGTTAGATACGCAGTATTTT. It encodes CASSLETSGGLDTQYF.